This T cell receptor (beta chain) was found in a study of regulatory T cells in long-lasting Graves disease. Indicated time point: newly diagnosed GD, antithyroid drugs for less than 3 months. PBMC RNA was the source of the TCR library. Researchers made TCR beta libraries by using iRepertoire HTBI primers and running Arm-PCR on CDR3 regions. In TCRdb, the multiplex PCR reads were re-called with MiXCR into one record per CDR3 protein. The table lists 400,000 to 500,000 distinct CDR3 sequences, approximately 16% of them singletons, with about 11% in the top ten. Overall study findings and caveats: With persistent disease, TRBV28, TRBJ1-2 and TRBJ2-5 were the favored segments.

To note about this clonotype: What it binds is not known.

The CDR3 contains 15 residues. Looked up from germline, CDR1 is DFQATT and CDR2 is SNEGSKA (reference sequence). The V end was cut by 0 bases, the J end by 3 bases, with 12 bases between. The sample was also reused in another study, on T cells in Graves' hyperthyroidism and ophthalmopathy.

The clonotype was recovered from a young woman with Graves disease. Sequenced here: peripheral blood mononuclear cells (PBMCs), sampled at new diagnosis, from a patient treated with antithyroid drugs. The chain uses TRBV20-1 and TRBJ1-5; D gene unclear. This chain's CDR3 is CSARDLGAINQPQHF. In DNA, the CDR3 is TGCAGTGCTAGAGATTTGGGCGCTATCAATCAGCCCCAGCATTTT.